These T cell receptor beta chains were read from a single sample in a study of blood T cell repertoires in COVID-19. This table comes from immunoSEQ multiplex PCR, and its TCRdb copy is limited to in-frame clones, with some not included. This table holds 55,000 to 65,000 clones, roughly 85% found once. The sample was peripheral blood. The receptors originated from a man between 60 and 70 years old with acute or convalescent COVID-19. Each CDR3 is given with its conserved first and last residue. Fields, in order: J gene, clone size, V gene, D gene, CDR3 protein, CDR3 DNA. A D gene is named only where the DNA matches it firmly. Size is stated for part of the rows, as once, few or many counts, or as a class when the clone is expanded.

>TRBJ2-7|.|TRBV7-9|TRBD1
CASSPRDRGYEQYF
TGTGCCAGCAGCCCTCGGGACAGGGGCTACGAGCAGTACTTC
>TRBJ2-7|.|TRBV3-1/TRBV3-2|.
CASSRGTSVAYEQYF
TGTGCCAGCAGCAGGGGGACCTCGGTGGCGTACGAGCAGTACTTC
>TRBJ1-1|.|TRBV5-6|TRBD1
CASTLRTGLDTEAFF
TGTGCCAGCACCCTGCGGACAGGGCTAGACACTGAAGCTTTCTTT
>TRBJ2-3|.|TRBV5-4|.
CASSPPTGTDTQYF
TGTGCCAGCAGCCCCCCGACAGGCACAGATACGCAGTATTTT
>TRBJ2-7|.|TRBV6-5|TRBD2
CASRWTSGSYEQYF
TGTGCCAGCAGATGGACTAGCGGGAGTTACGAGCAGTACTTC
>TRBJ2-5|few|TRBV18|.
CASSAPLEAGETQYF
TGTGCCAGCTCAGCTCCTTTGGAGGCCGGAGAGACCCAGTACTTC
>TRBJ2-7|.|TRBV6-5|TRBD1
CASRDRGLWDEQYF
TGTGCCAGCCGGGACAGGGGGCTTTGGGACGAGCAGTACTTC
>TRBJ2-7|.|TRBV5-1|TRBD1
CASSLVMGQNYEQYF
TGCGCCAGCAGCTTGGTAATGGGACAGAACTACGAGCAGTACTTC
>TRBJ2-7|once|TRBV27|TRBD2
CASSLVTSGPYEQYF
TGTGCCAGCAGTTTGGTGACTAGCGGTCCCTACGAGCAGTACTTC
>TRBJ1-1|.|TRBV12-3/TRBV12-4|TRBD1
CASRGQPNTEAFF
TGTGCCAGCAGGGGACAGCCGAACACTGAAGCTTTCTTT
>TRBJ2-7|.|TRBV18|TRBD2
CASSPRLAGGEQYF
TGTGCCAGCTCACCTAGACTAGCGGGAGGTGAGCAGTACTTC
>TRBJ2-5|.|TRBV7-9|TRBD2
CASSPWTSGVQETQYF
TGTGCCAGCAGCCCCTGGACTAGCGGGGTCCAAGAGACCCAGTACTTC
>TRBJ2-5|few|TRBV11-2|TRBD1
CASSTMDRGDETQYF
TGTGCCAGCAGCACCATGGACAGGGGGGACGAGACCCAGTACTTC
>TRBJ1-5|.|TRBV6-5|.
CASSHREGQPQHF
TGTGCCAGCAGCCACAGGGAAGGTCAGCCCCAGCATTTT
>TRBJ1-3|.|TRBV6-5|.
CASSYGGRRGTIYF
TGTGCCAGCAGTTACGGGGGCCGACGGGGAACCATATATTTT
>TRBJ2-5|.|TRBV5-4|TRBD2
CASNIAGDQETQYF
TGTGCCAGCAACATAGCGGGAGACCAAGAGACCCAGTACTTC
>TRBJ1-3|.|TRBV5-6|.
CASSLGQGNTIYF
TGTGCCAGCAGCTTGGGGCAGGGAAACACCATATATTTT
>TRBJ2-1|.|TRBV7-8|TRBD2
CASSFYRGLFYNEQFF
TGTGCCAGCAGCTTCTACCGGGGACTATTTTACAATGAGCAGTTCTTC
>TRBJ1-2|.|TRBV6-5|TRBD1
CASRGVGQNYGYTF
TGTGCCAGCAGGGGGGTGGGACAGAACTATGGCTACACCTTC
>TRBJ1-1|once|TRBV12-3/TRBV12-4|.
CASSRRYQAFF
TGTGCCAGCAGCCGCAGGTACCAAGCTTTCTTT
>TRBJ2-7|.|TRBV7-2|TRBD2
CASSLRVGLAGAEQYF
TGTGCCAGCAGCTTAAGAGTCGGGCTAGCGGGAGCCGAGCAGTACTTC
>TRBJ1-5|once|TRBV28|.
CASRRHHTYSNQPQHF
TGTGCCAGCAGGCGGCATCACACGTATAGCAATCAGCCCCAGCATTTT
>TRBJ2-1|.|TRBV3-1/TRBV3-2|.
CASSQEGNWGGPSAYNEQFF
TGTGCCAGCAGCCAAGAAGGGAATTGGGGCGGCCCATCGGCCTACAATGAGCAGTTCTTC
>TRBJ2-5|few|TRBV6-6|TRBD2
CASSLGTSGSWETQYF
TGTGCCAGCAGCCTCGGGACTAGCGGGAGTTGGGAGACCCAGTACTTC
>TRBJ2-7|.|TRBV21-1|.
CASHRVSSGSLGHYEQYF
TGTGCCAGCCATAGGGTGTCTAGCGGGAGTTTGGGCCACTACGAGCAGTACTTC
>TRBJ2-7|.|TRBV27|TRBD1
CASTPLGTGVHEQYF
TGTGCCAGCACCCCCTTAGGGACAGGGGTCCACGAGCAGTACTTC
>TRBJ2-2|.|TRBV6-5|.
CASRITGKPGELFF
TGTGCCAGCAGAATAACAGGGAAACCCGGGGAGCTGTTTTTT
>TRBJ2-7|.|TRBV28|.
CASTPNWGREQYF
TGTGCCAGCACCCCAAACTGGGGCAGGGAGCAGTACTTC
>TRBJ1-1|.|TRBV12-5|.
CASGLGLAPQYMAEAFF
TGTGCTAGTGGTTTGGGTTTGGCTCCACAATATATGGCTGAAGCTTTCTTT
>TRBJ1-6|.|TRBV27|.
CASSSVGGYNSPLHF
TGTGCCAGCAGTTCGGTAGGAGGATATAATTCACCCCTCCACTTT
>TRBJ2-1|.|TRBV4-3|TRBD1
CASSQPTGGRDEQFF
TGCGCCAGCAGCCAACCGACAGGGGGAAGGGATGAGCAGTTCTTC
>TRBJ1-2|.|TRBV30|TRBD1
CAWSKTGTGYGYTF
TGTGCCTGGAGTAAGACCGGGACAGGGTATGGCTACACCTTC
>TRBJ1-1|.|TRBV27|TRBD1
CASSLGGQGFTEAFF
TGTGCCAGCAGTCTAGGGGGACAGGGCTTCACTGAAGCTTTCTTT
>TRBJ2-4|.|TRBV9|.
CASSPAVSAKNIQYF
TGTGCCAGCAGCCCAGCGGTTTCAGCCAAAAACATTCAGTACTTC
>TRBJ2-7|.|TRBV7-2|TRBD1
CASSLSQGRGYEQYF
TGTGCCAGCAGCTTATCACAGGGGCGCGGTTACGAGCAGTACTTC
>TRBJ2-7|.|TRBV16|TRBD2
CASSQFEAGGEQYF
TGTGCCAGCAGCCAATTCGAAGCGGGGGGCGAGCAGTACTTC
>TRBJ2-1|.|TRBV5-6|.
CASSGRLHSSYNEQFF
TGTGCCAGCAGCGGGAGACTTCATAGCTCCTACAATGAGCAGTTCTTC
>TRBJ2-3|.|TRBV5-6|TRBD2
CASSRRLAGTDTQYF
TGTGCCAGCAGCCGAAGACTAGCCGGTACAGATACGCAGTATTTT
>TRBJ2-5|.|TRBV27|.
CASSGRGQETQYF
TGTGCCAGCAGTGGGAGGGGGCAAGAGACCCAGTACTTC
>TRBJ1-4|.|TRBV15|.
CATARGAEREKLFF
TGTGCCACTGCGCGGGGGGCCGAACGAGAAAAACTGTTTTTT
>TRBJ2-3|.|TRBV29-1|TRBD2
CSGLAGETDTQYF
TGCAGCGGACTAGCGGGAGAGACAGATACGCAGTATTTT
>TRBJ2-3|few|TRBV10-1|.
CASSESYPGTQYF
TGCGCCAGCAGTGAGTCTTATCCCGGTACGCAGTATTTT
>TRBJ1-5|.|TRBV27|.
CASSFQGRHQPQHF
TGTGCCAGCAGTTTCCAGGGTAGGCATCAGCCCCAGCATTTT
>TRBJ2-7|once|TRBV21-1|.
CASSTRTSGYEQYF
TGTGCCAGCAGCACGAGGACTAGCGGGTACGAGCAGTACTTC
>TRBJ2-7|.|TRBV6-2/TRBV6-3|TRBD1
CASSRQGNYEQYF
TGTGCCAGCAGTCGACAGGGAAATTACGAGCAGTACTTC
>TRBJ2-3|.|TRBV6-5|.
CASSNPRNTQYF
TGTGCCAGCAGTAACCCGAGAAATACGCAGTATTTT
>TRBJ1-2|.|TRBV6-5|TRBD1
CASSTTGVIGGYTF
TGTGCCAGCAGTACGACAGGGGTGATTGGTGGCTACACCTTC